This record concerns one T cell receptor beta chain sequence. Its target is unknown. V lost 6 bases and J lost 5; bases outside the gene matches: 4. Germline CDR1 is LNHDA and CDR2 is SQIVND (reference sequence). There are 15 residues in the CDR3. The culture ran for roughly ten days before CD4+ T cells were isolated. Half-medium exchanges with IL-2 medium took place on days 3 and 7. This sample was included in a study of vaccination effects on CD4 cells after COVID-19. At the level of the study: ViraFEST expansion of antigen-specific CD4+ T cells with viral peptide pools preceded sequencing. Cultures of about 2 million PBMC per well contained around 10 IU/ml IL-2 plus 10 ug/ml peptides.

Libraries were prepared by immunoSEQ multiplex PCR; TCRdb keeps only in-frame clonotypes and omits some of them. This table holds fewer than 40,000 clones, 70% to 80% found once. The TCR sequence derives from a human donor who received a COVID-19 vaccine. The sample was CD4+ T cells from PBMCs cultured without peptide, taken before COVID-19 vaccination. The chain uses TRBV19 and TRBJ1-6, with TRBD1 matching over 10 bases. CDR3 sequence reads: CASSDRGHNNSPLHF. The CDR3 DNA reads TGTGCCAGTAGCGACAGGGGGCATAATAATTCACCCCTCCACTTT.